This TCR beta chain emerged from a study of OX40 agonist ivuxolimab in advanced cancers. Study in general: With a range of roughly 20 to 80, age averaged approximately 60 years, and 75% to 90% were male.

As for this clone: Antigen unknown.

With 5 bases clipped from V and 7 bases from J, the junction kept 12 bases outside the gene matches. Germline CDR1 and CDR2: SGHTA and FQGNSA. The CDR3 is 15 amino acids. The assay was immunoSEQ multiplex PCR, and TCRdb's table has in-frame clones only and misses some. Among 30,000 to 45,000 clones listed, around 77% were seen once. Study-level results: Clonal expansion among partial responders at 0.1-3.0 mg/kg ranked near the lowest. Expanded clones tended on average to be more numerous among CD8+ T cells than CD4+. There was clonal expansion of CD4+ and CD8+ blood T cells by week 6 at 0.1 to 3.0 mg/kg.

The source was CD4+ or CD8+ T cells sorted from blood, collected in a trial of the OX40 agonist ivuxolimab. This chain connects TRBV7-2 to TRBJ1-1, with 8 bases lining up with TRBD1. This clonotype was sampled from an adult with an advanced solid tumor such as melanoma, head and neck, liver or kidney cancer. DNA of the CDR3: TGTGCCAGCAGCATTTACCCCGGGACAGGCGATGAAGCTTTCTTT. Amino acid sequence: CASSIYPGTGDEAFF.